This T cell receptor (beta chain) stems from a study of Ad26.COV2.S vaccination and SARS-CoV-2 variants. Turning to the study itself: Once or twice, 56 days apart, Ad26.COV2.S was delivered intramuscularly. Study observations and caveats: Placebo and vaccine recipients had non-spike TCR breadth that was similar. While placebo recipients had lower spike-specific TCR breadth, vaccine recipients had more. The TCR-based breadth and depth measures might underestimate overall T cell responses.

The CDR3 spans 18 residues. Trimming at V came to 5 bases and at J to 3 bases, leaving 15 bases not matched to a gene. CDR1 and CDR2 (germline): MDHEN, SYDVKM. As for this clone: Its specificity is unknown.

As for treatment: about 20 received Ad26.COV2.S at low or high dose, single or two shots; 5 received placebo; per-sample allocation not given. Day 63 after the first injection of vaccine or placebo was the sampling time. Clones were sequenced by immunoSEQ multiplex PCR, and TCRdb holds only the in-frame ones, with some missing. Of hundreds of thousands of clones in the sample, roughly 89% were seen once. This specimen consisted of peripheral blood, obtained in a trial of Ad26.COV2.S vaccine versus placebo. V usage is TRBV28 and J usage is TRBJ2-7; TRBD1 matches 11 bases. The TCR comes from a person between 18 and 65 years old who received the Ad26.COV2.S COVID-19 vaccine or a placebo. The CDR3 protein is CASSRRGQGVRGIYEQYF. The CDR3 DNA is TGTGCCAGCAGTCGCCGGGGACAGGGGGTTAGGGGGATCTACGAGCAGTACTTC.